This T cell receptor beta chain was identified during a study of cytomegalovirus exposure and HLA in healthy donors. Losses at the gene ends were 1 base for V and 4 bases for J; bases not matched to a gene: 6. This CDR3 is 16 amino acids long. Germline V gives CDR1 MGHRA, CDR2 YSYEKL. Sequencing used immunoSEQ multiplex PCR; TCRdb keeps in-frame clones, though not all of them. The data show hundreds of thousands of clones, about nine tenths seen once. This clonotype was sampled from a woman aged 18-35 years in good health and CMV-seronegative. This chain uses TRBV4-1 with TRBJ2-1, with 8 bases matching TRBD2. Sequenced: PBMCs. The CDR3 spells CASSQVLSGAYNEQFF. DNA for the CDR3: TGCGCCAGCAGCCAAGTTCTTAGCGGGGCATACAATGAGCAGTTCTTC.